These 15 T cell receptor beta chains were sequenced from one sample in a study of CD8+CD57+ T cells in acquired aplastic anemia. CD8+CD57+ cell expansion, shown by flow cytometry, had occurred in the patients selected for sequencing. Profiling of TCR beta VDJ combinations and CDR3 sequences used genomic DNA as template. TCRdb itself ran the reads through MiXCR, one entry per CDR3 protein. The table records hundreds of thousands of distinct CDR3 sequences, about 80% of them present only once. Sequencing was performed on sorted CD4+, CD8+, or CD8+CD57+ T cells (not recorded which) from PBMCs. The receptors here all came from a human donor with aplastic anemia.

The chain carries TRBV15 and TRBJ2-5; D remains unclear. V was pared by 1 base and J by 5 bases, with 11 bases between. Per germline, CDR1 LNHNV and CDR2 YYDKDF (reference sequence). The CDR3 runs 14 residues. The CDR3 here is CATSRGSSMETQYF. CDR3 sequence (DNA): TGTGCCACCAGCAGAGGCAGCTCCATGGAGACCCAGTACTTC.

A few counts support this clonotype. Because it lacks the conserved phenylalanine or tryptophan at the end, this CDR3 is likely a read error. The DNA is omitted, as the CDR3 cannot be located on it reliably, and the CDR3 follows TCRdb's listing. V gene TRBV2 combines with J gene TRBJ2-5; the table's TRBD1 call for D was not verified on the DNA. 15 amino acids form the CDR3, both terminal residues included. Germline V gives CDR1 SNHLY, CDR2 FYNNEI. The CDR3 loop is CASGDGGTGTQYLGP.

V usage is TRBV9 and J usage is TRBJ1-6; D perhaps matches TRBD1 (5 bases). CDR3 size: 16 residues. Germline V gene lookup returns CDR1 SGDLS and CDR2 YYNGEE. The ends were cut back, 4 bases at V and 11 bases at J, with 22 bases in the middle. CDR3 sequence reads: CASSSGECGYNAPLHF. CDR3 nucleotide sequence: TGTGCCAGCAGCTCGGGGGAGTGCGGCTATAACGCACCCCTCCACTTT.

The CDR3 protein is CASSLHPQETQYFQFF. The CDR3 DNA follows: TGTGCCAGCAGCTTACATCCTCAAGAGACCCAGTACTTCCAGTTCTTC. The chain combines TRBV7-3 with TRBJ2-1, with D uncertain. CDR3 length equals 16 residues. Germline V gene sequence: CDR1 SGHTA, CDR2 FQGTGA. Trimming left V 2 bases short and J 13 bases short, with 24 bases between.

As for this clonotype: The CDR3 end shows no conserved phenylalanine or tryptophan, and so a read error is likely. The limits of the CDR3 on the DNA are not certain, so only TCRdb's listed CDR3 is given. The chain uses TRBV7-2 and TRBJ2-3; the table assigns TRBD1, which was not confirmed against the DNA. Germline CDR1 and CDR2: SGHTA and FQGNSA. Including both end residues, the CDR3 is 13 amino acids long. This CDR3 is CASGFDLTGNTEA.

Comment on this clonotype: Given a much more abundant clone one base away, this may be a read error. The chain has TRBV7-6 and TRBJ2-7, with D perhaps matching TRBD1 (6 bases). The CDR3 consists of 18 residues. With 0 bases removed from V and 3 bases from J, the gap between germline ends came to 21 bases. The germline V gene has CDR1 SGHVS and CDR2 FNYEAQ. The CDR3 nucleotides are TGTGCCAGCAGCTTAGCCCACGGGACAAAAGAGACCCACTACGAGCAGTACGTC. It specifies CASSLAHGTKETHYEQYV.

The rearrangement uses TRBV7-8 and TRBJ2-7; D is undetermined. Trimming left V 0 bases short and J 1 base short, with 19 bases between. CDR1 SGHVS and CDR2 FQNEAQ come from the germline V gene. This CDR3 spans 18 amino acids. The CDR3 nucleotides read TGTGCCAGCAGCTTAGCGGCAGGCGCCAATACGCTTTCCTACGAGCAGTACGTC. This translates into CASSLAAGANTLSYEQYV.

This chain connects TRBV7-3 to TRBJ1-5, with no clear D. The CDR3 totals 15 residues. V lost 6 bases and J lost 12, with 24 bases in between. Germline V gives CDR1 SGHTA, CDR2 FQGTGA. The CDR3 is CASRNTATSDQYQHF. CDR3 nucleotide sequence: TGTGCCAGCAGAAATACGGCCACTAGCGATCAGTACCAGCATTTT.

The chain has TRBV6-6 and TRBJ2-3; 7 nucleotides agree with TRBD2. The ends lost 7 bases at V and 3 bases at J; junction bases unmatched: 10. The length of the CDR3 is 15 residues. Germline values: CDR1 MNHNY, CDR2 SVGAGI (reference sequence). The CDR3 DNA is TGTGCCAGCAAGATAGGGGCGGGAGAGACAGATACGCAGTATTTT. This translates into CASKIGAGETDTQYF.

The chain joins TRBV24-1 to TRBJ1-1; D gene unclear. This CDR3 region has 15 residues. The V gene lost 2 bases and the J gene lost 1 base, with 10 bases spanning the gap. Germline CDR1 reads KGHDR; CDR2 reads SFDVKD. The CDR3 DNA is TGTGCCACCAGTGATTCGGCCGTCGGGAACACTGAAGCTTTCTTT. Translation gives CATSDSAVGNTEAFF.

Worth noting for this clonotype: As the CDR3 is not closed by the conserved phenylalanine or tryptophan, this likely results from a read error. The DNA is omitted, as the CDR3 cannot be located on it reliably, and the CDR3 follows TCRdb's listing. This chain joins TRBV4-1 and TRBJ1-1; the D segment call TRBD1 is taken from the table without a DNA check. The CDR3 numbers 15 amino acids, ends counted. The germline V gene has CDR1 MGHRA and CDR2 YSYEKL. This CDR3 reads CASSQDLAGGYNFGS.

Notes on this clonotype: No conserved phenylalanine or tryptophan is present at the end of the CDR3, so a read error is the likely explanation. Because the CDR3's place on the DNA is in doubt, the DNA is left out and the CDR3 is given as listed by TCRdb. The chain carries TRBV7-9 and TRBJ2-3; the table assigns TRBD2, which was not confirmed against the DNA. The CDR3 numbers 13 amino acids, ends counted. Germline CDR1 SEHNR, CDR2 FQNEAQ (reference sequence). This CDR3 reads CASSFLNSGGHDE.

As for this clonotype: Germline is not matched at one junction end, which may reflect a read error. This chain uses TRBV11-3 with TRBJ1-2; tentative D call: TRBD1 (5 bases). The CDR3 has 14 amino acids. Germline CDR1 reads SGHNT; CDR2 reads YENEEA. CDR3 nucleotide sequence: TGTGCCAGCCGCTTAGAATTGACAGACTATGGCTACACCTTC. Amino acid sequence: CASRLELTDYGYTF.

In DNA form, the CDR3 reads TGCAGCGTGGAAGGGACTAGCGGCGGCTACGAGCAGTACGTC. This gives the protein CSVEGTSGGYEQYV. The chain couples TRBV29-1 to TRBJ2-7; the match to TRBD2 covers 11 bases. The germline V gene has CDR1 SQVTM and CDR2 ANQGSEA. The CDR3 consists of 14 residues.

The chain is built from TRBV7-2 and TRBJ2-1, with D possibly being TRBD2 (6 bases). Trimming cost V 0 bases and J 13 bases, with 22 bases left between them. The CDR3 contains 16 residues. Germline V lookup: CDR1 SGHTA, CDR2 FQGNSA. CDR3 region: CASSLAGGAESHYQFF. In DNA form, the CDR3 reads TGTGCCAGCAGCTTAGCGGGAGGCGCCGAGAGCCATTATCAGTTCTTC.